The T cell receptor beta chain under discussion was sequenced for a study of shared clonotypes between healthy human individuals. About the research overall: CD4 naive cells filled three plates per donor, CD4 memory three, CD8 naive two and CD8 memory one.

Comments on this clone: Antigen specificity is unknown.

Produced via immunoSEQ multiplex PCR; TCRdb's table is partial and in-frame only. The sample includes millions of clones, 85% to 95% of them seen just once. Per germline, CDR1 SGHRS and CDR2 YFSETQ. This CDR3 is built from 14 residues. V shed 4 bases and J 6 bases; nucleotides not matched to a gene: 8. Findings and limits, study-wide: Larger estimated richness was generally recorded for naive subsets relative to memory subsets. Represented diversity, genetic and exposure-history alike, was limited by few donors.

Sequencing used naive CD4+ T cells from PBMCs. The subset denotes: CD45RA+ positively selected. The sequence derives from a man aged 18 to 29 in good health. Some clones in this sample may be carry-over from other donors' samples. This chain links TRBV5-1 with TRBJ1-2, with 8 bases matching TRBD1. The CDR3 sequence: CASSRTGFEDGYTF. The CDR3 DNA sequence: TGCGCCAGCAGCCGGACAGGGTTCGAAGATGGCTACACCTTC.